This T cell receptor beta chain was observed in a study of blood T cells in healthy people across ages. This clonotype has just a few counts. The antigen remains unidentified. V trimming: 7 bases; J trimming: 1 base; junction bases outside the gene matches: 11. Germline CDR1 and CDR2: SGHRS and YFSETQ. CDR3 length equals 15 residues. Next came a second PCR, run for about 7 to 12 cycles, which used a sample-barcoded 5' primer along with a J-beta primer mix. TCRdb redid the calling of the 5' RACE reads with MiXCR, one entry per CDR3 protein. The table shows around 1,000,000 distinct CDR3 sequences, with under 30% occurring only once. Broader study findings: Strong correlation existed between TCR beta diversity and naive T cell percentage.

The sample also formed part of further work on T cells of mothers and their children. That report adds: The donors comprised a handful of children and their three healthy Caucasian mothers. Over 8.5 million TCR beta CDR3 reads were obtained from each mother, and some 3.2 million from each child.

This clonotype originated in a girl aged 2-15 years in good health. This rearrangement joins TRBV5-1 to TRBJ2-7, with 7 bases that match TRBD1. Sequenced input: blood. CDR3: CASSQGTALSYEQYF. As DNA, the CDR3 is TGCGCCAGCTCCCAAGGGACAGCTCTTTCCTACGAGCAGTACTTC.